This T cell receptor beta chain was captured in a study of post-analysis software for immune sequencing data. Study summary: Multiple sclerosis in the patients followed relapsing-remitting, secondary progressive and progressive-relapsing courses.

Study-level points and caveats: In patients, four to six TRBV segments were more frequent than in controls, with TRBV5-6, TRBV5-1 and TRBV20-1 among them.

TCR beta libraries were prepared from cDNA with unique molecular identifiers. The authors obtained roughly 0.5 million cDNA molecules from approximately 0.95 to 9.8 million T cells. MiXCR, applied by TCRdb to the PCR reads, yields one record per CDR3 protein. The sample lists roughly 600,000 distinct CDR3 sequences, roughly 46% occurring once. This CDR3 has 15 residues. CDR1 is SGHTA, CDR2 FQGNSA, per germline. Trimming removed 4 bases from V and 0 bases from J, with 13 bases in between. Remarks on this clonotype: What it binds is unknown.

Sequenced: blood. This clonotype was obtained from a girl between 5 and 17 years old with multiple sclerosis. The J gene is TRBJ2-7, the V gene TRBV7-2; no firm D call. The CDR3 here is CASSSSYQSSYEQYF. CDR3 nucleotides: TGTGCCAGCAGCTCTTCGTATCAGTCCTCCTACGAGCAGTACTTC.